These 9 T cell receptor beta chains were all obtained from the same sample, sequenced in a study of blood T cell repertoires in COVID-19. The assay was immunoSEQ multiplex PCR, and TCRdb's table has in-frame clones only and misses some. The sample has fewer than 200,000 clones; over 80% are singletons. Sequenced input: PBMCs or T cells enriched from blood (not recorded which). All receptors derive from a woman in her forties or fifties who had recovered from COVID-19.

This clone has only one observation. The V gene is TRBV28, the J gene TRBJ1-4, with 10 positions matching TRBD1. CDR1 and CDR2 (germline): MDHEN, SYDVKM. The CDR3 sequence is 14 residues long. J was trimmed by 8 bases and V by 4 bases; bases with no gene match: 4. The CDR3 bases are TGTGCCAGCAGTTGGACAGGGGGGAGGGAAAAACTGTTTTTT. This translates into CASSWTGGREKLFF.

This clone came up once. The V gene is TRBV19, the J gene TRBJ1-2; no reliable D call. This CDR3 has 11 residues. V was cut by 9 bases and J by 7 bases, with 12 bases left in between. Germline CDR1 is LNHDA and CDR2 is SQIVND (reference sequence). The DNA of the CDR3 is TGTGCCAGCGAACGGTCCGGTGGCTACACCTTC. This codes for CASERSGGYTF.

J is TRBJ2-7 and V is TRBV2; D possibly corresponds to TRBD1 (5 bases). V gave up 4 bases and J gave up 5 bases, with 15 bases separating them. The germline V gene encodes CDR1 SNHLY and CDR2 FYNNEI. The CDR3 runs 14 residues. The CDR3 here is CASSGQRQGNEQYV. CDR3 sequence (DNA): TGTGCCAGCAGTGGCCAAAGGCAGGGTAACGAGCAGTACGTC.

The rearrangement uses TRBV7-9 and TRBJ2-1; 9 positions match TRBD1. Per germline, CDR1 SEHNR and CDR2 FQNEAQ (reference sequence). J lost 15 bases, V lost 1 base, and 13 bases had no gene match. The CDR3 has 15 residues. CDR3 protein: CASSLDQIRQGVLFF. In DNA form, the CDR3 reads TGTGCCAGCAGCTTAGATCAAATCAGACAGGGGGTCCTGTTCTTC.

The chain carries TRBV28 and TRBJ1-1; 8 positions agree with TRBD1. Germline assignment: CDR1 MDHEN and CDR2 SYDVKM. V lost 5 bases and J lost 5; bases outside the gene matches: 10. This CDR3 spans 15 amino acids. CDR3 DNA: TGTGCCAGCAGTCTACAGGACAGGGTGGGTACTGAAGCTTTCTTT. Protein product: CASSLQDRVGTEAFF.

J is TRBJ1-5 and V is TRBV19, with D perhaps matching TRBD1 (5 bases). This CDR3 is 15 amino acids long. Per the germline V gene, CDR1 is LNHDA and CDR2 is SQIVND (reference sequence). Trimming cost V 3 bases and J 6 bases, with 15 bases left between them. CDR3: CASSMAAGGGQPQHF. In DNA form, the CDR3 reads TGTGCCAGTAGTATGGCGGCGGGGGGGGGTCAGCCCCAGCATTTT.

The rearrangement links TRBV7-2 to TRBJ1-2; TRBD1 is a possible D gene (6 bases). Trimming removed 7 bases from V and 3 bases from J, with 9 bases in between. The CDR3 extends over 12 amino acids. Looked up from germline, CDR1 is SGHTA and CDR2 is FQGNSA. CDR3 DNA sequence: TGTGCCAGCAACTCAGGGGACTATGGCTACACCTTC. Its translation is CASNSGDYGYTF.

This chain uses TRBV11-1 with TRBJ1-1; tentatively, D is TRBD1 (6 bases). The V end was cut by 5 bases, the J end by 0 bases, with 10 bases between. The germline gives CDR1 SGHAT, CDR2 FQDESV (reference sequence). The CDR3 length is 14 residues. CDR3 sequence: CASSTGPMNTEAFF. CDR3 DNA: TGTGCCAGCAGCACAGGGCCTATGAACACTGAAGCTTTCTTT.

The chain couples TRBV4-1 to TRBJ1-2; 7 bases agree with TRBD1. With 8 bases clipped from V and 0 bases from J, the junction kept 3 bases outside the gene matches. CDR1 is MGHRA, CDR2 YSYEKL, per germline. The CDR3 has 13 amino acids. CDR3 nucleotide sequence: TGCGCCAGCCGGCAGGGGGCTAACTATGGCTACACCTTC. Its protein product is CASRQGANYGYTF.